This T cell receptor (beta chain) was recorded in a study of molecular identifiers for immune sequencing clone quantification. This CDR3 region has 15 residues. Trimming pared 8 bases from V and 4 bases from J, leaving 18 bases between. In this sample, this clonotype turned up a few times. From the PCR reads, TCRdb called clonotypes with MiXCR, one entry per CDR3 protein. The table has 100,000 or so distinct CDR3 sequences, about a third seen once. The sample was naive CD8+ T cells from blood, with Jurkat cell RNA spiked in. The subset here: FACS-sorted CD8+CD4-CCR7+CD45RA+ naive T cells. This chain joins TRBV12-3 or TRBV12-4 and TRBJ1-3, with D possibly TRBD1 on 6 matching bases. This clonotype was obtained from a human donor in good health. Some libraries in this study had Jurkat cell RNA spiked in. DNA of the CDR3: TGTGCCAGCGCAGGAGGGGGACGCTCGGGAAACACCATATATTTT. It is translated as CASAGGGRSGNTIYF.